This entry is about one T cell receptor (beta chain). This clonotype has just a few counts. Its antigen is currently not known. No quality values exist for individual bases; no much larger clone is one base distant. Donors were roughly 40 systemically healthy Caucasian individuals from Russia aged roughly 6 to 95 years. Roughly 10 milliliters of peripheral blood were drawn from each donor into EDTA-treated Vacutainer tubes. PBMCs were isolated by Ficoll-Paque density-gradient centrifugation, with at least 6 million obtained per sample. Total RNA, at least 5 micrograms per sample, was extracted from PBMCs with Trizol reagent. Naive CD45RAhigh/CD27high T cell percentages were measured by flow cytometry on a PBMC aliquot from every donor. The data derive from a study of blood T cells in healthy people across ages (dated by TCRdb to the mid-2010s). General notes on the study: Template switching captured roughly one uniquely barcoded TCR beta cDNA molecule per two T cells in model experiments. Age-related changes in TCR beta repertoire diversity were measured in the study by deep sequencing normalized with unique cDNA molecular identifiers. Donors were grouped into four age groups: young (average about 15 years), middle-aged (over 35), aged (about 60) and long-lived (approximately 82). To avoid experimental bias, donors of different ages were spread randomly across the sequencing lanes. For two donors (one aged 18 to 29 and one aged 80 or older), the study analyzed two additional independent replicas of 1 million unique cDNA reads from the same blood draw. The paper's findings and limits, for the study overall: As age increased, observed TCR beta diversity per million T cells dropped in a roughly linear way, and a significant reduction was already evident by age roughly 36. Estimates of total diversity from one million sequenced T cells were regarded as lower bounds and underestimates. Compared with the aged group, the long-lived group had more naive CD4+ T cells, fewer expanded clones and increased TCR diversity, a pattern suggesting age selection. Observed TCR beta diversity correlated strongly with the percentage of naive T cells measured by flow cytometry. The CMV infection status of donors was not known, potentially confounding age-related changes in expanded clonotypes. Because profiling used bulk unsorted PBMCs, naive and antigen-experienced compartments could not be compared conclusively.

Library preparation used 5' RACE. TCRdb shows the sequencer as Illumina HiSeq 2500. A second PCR of about 7 to 12 cycles was run with a J-beta primer mix and a sample-barcoded 5' primer. A unique molecular identifier was introduced onto each TCR beta cDNA molecule by a template-switch 5' adaptor carrying 12 random nucleotides. Each sample yielded at least 3 million CDR3-containing paired-end reads. All of the RNA was converted into first-strand cDNA using the Mint cDNA synthesis kit, with a TRBC-specific oligonucleotide serving as the primer. Following uracil-DNA glycosylase treatment, all cDNA underwent a first 18-cycle PCR with the universal primers M1SS and BC2_uni_R. The study's own analysis went as follows. Normalization of each sample was performed by random selection of 1 million high-quality reads, each carrying a distinct molecular identifier. Reads sharing molecular identifiers were discarded rather than binned into consensus sequences. MiTCR, set to a Q25 quality threshold and the strictest error-elimination algorithm, was used for CDR3 identification, clonotype clustering and error correction. A nonparametric unseen species model using Euler transformation provided a lower-bound estimate of total TCR beta diversity. The public sequencing data were trimmed at Q25 with fastp and processed into clonotypes with MiXCR by TCRdb, which kept only in-frame beta chains. Every distinct CDR3 protein forms one entry, paired with its most common genes and DNA. TCRdb, not the original authors, processed these V and J calls. In all, the sample holds around 620,000 distinct CDR3 sequences, and 27% of those were seen once. About 18% of the sample is in the top ten clones.

CDR1 SGHNT and CDR2 YENEEA were looked up in the germline V gene. Inclusive of the bounding cysteine and phenylalanine, the CDR3 is 14 residues long. The CDR3 DNA has 42 bases and is translated from base 1. V is cut back by 5 bases and J by 6 bases, with 9 bases in the junction unmatched. This clonotype was sampled from a woman aged 70-85 years in good health. The chain joins TRBV11-3 to TRBJ2-7, with 8 bases aligning to TRBD1. The sample consisted of blood. The bases are TGTGCCAGCAGCCCCCGACAGGGGATCAGCGAGCAGTACTTC. Its coded protein is CASSPRQGISEQYF.